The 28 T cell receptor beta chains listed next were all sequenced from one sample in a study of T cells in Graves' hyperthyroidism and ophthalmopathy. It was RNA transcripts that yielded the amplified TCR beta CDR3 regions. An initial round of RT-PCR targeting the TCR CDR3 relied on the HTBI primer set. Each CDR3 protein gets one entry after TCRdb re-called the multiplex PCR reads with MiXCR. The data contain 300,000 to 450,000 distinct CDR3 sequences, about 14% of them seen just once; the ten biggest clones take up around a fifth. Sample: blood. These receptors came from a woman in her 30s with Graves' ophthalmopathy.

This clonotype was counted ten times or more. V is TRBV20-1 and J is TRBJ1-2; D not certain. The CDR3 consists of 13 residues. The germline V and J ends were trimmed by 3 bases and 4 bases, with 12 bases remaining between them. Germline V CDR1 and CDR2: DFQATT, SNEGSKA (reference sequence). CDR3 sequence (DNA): TGCAGTGCTAGGCGAGGTTCGTTCTATGGCTACACCTTC. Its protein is CSARRGSFYGYTF.

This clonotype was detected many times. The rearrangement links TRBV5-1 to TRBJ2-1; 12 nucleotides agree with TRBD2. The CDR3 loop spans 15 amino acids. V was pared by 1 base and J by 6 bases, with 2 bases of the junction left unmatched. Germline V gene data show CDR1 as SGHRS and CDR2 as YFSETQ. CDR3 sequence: CASSLPSGGANEQFF. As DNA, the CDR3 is TGCGCCAGCAGCTTGCCTAGCGGGGGGGCCAATGAGCAGTTCTTC.

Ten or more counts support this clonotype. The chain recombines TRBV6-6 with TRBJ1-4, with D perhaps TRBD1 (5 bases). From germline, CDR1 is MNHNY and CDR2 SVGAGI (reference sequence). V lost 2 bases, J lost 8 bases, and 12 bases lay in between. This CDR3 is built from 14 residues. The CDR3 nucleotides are TGTGCCAGCAGTTACAATAGGGGAAACGAAAAACTGTTTTTT. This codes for CASSYNRGNEKLFF.

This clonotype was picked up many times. The CDR3 bases are TGCAGCGTTAAAGGCGGGGGAGCTACCCGGCAGTTCTTC. It translates to CSVKGGGATRQFF. The chain links TRBV29-1 to TRBJ2-1; 7 bases are shared with TRBD2. The CDR3 is 13 residues long. With 5 bases clipped from V and 12 bases from J, the junction kept 13 bases outside the gene matches. CDR1 is SQVTM, CDR2 ANQGSEA, per germline.

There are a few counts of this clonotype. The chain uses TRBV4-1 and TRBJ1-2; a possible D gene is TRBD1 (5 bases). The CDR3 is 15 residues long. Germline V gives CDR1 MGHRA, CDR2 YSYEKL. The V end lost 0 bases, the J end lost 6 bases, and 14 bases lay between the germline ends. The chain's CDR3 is CASSQEWAREDGYTF. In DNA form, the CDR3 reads TGCGCCAGCAGCCAAGAATGGGCCAGGGAGGATGGCTACACCTTC.

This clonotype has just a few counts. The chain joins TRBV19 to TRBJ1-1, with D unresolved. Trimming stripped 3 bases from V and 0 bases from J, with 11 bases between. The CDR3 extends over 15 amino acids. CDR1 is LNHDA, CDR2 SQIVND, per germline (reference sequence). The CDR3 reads CASSITGVMNTEAFF. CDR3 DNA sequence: TGTGCCAGTAGTATTACGGGAGTCATGAACACTGAAGCTTTCTTT. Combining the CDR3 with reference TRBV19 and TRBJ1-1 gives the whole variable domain DGGITQSPKYLFRKEGQNVTLSCEQNLNHDAMYWYRQDPGQGLRLIYYSQIVNDFQKGDIAEGYSVSREKKESFPLTVTSAQKNPTAFYLCASSITGVMNTEAFFGQGTRLTVV.

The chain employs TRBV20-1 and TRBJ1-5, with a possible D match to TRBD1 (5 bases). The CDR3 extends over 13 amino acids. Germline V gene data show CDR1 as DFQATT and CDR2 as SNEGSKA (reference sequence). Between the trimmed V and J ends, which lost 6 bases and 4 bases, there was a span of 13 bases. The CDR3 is CSARGTQNQPQHF. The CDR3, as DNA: TGCAGTGCGAGGGGTACCCAGAATCAGCCCCAGCATTTT.

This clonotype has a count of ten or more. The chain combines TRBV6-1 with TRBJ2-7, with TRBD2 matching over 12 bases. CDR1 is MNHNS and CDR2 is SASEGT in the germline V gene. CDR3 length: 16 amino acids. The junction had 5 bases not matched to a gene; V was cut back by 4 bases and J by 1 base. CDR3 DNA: TGTGCCAGCAGTGGGACTAGCGGGGTTCGTTCCTACGAGCAGTACTTC. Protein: CASSGTSGVRSYEQYF.

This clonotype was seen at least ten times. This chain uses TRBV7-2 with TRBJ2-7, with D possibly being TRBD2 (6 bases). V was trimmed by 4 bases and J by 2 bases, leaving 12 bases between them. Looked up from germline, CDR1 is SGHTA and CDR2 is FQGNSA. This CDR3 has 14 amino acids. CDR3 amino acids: CASSSSGTAYEQYF. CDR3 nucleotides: TGTGCCAGCAGCTCCTCCGGGACTGCCTACGAGCAGTACTTC.

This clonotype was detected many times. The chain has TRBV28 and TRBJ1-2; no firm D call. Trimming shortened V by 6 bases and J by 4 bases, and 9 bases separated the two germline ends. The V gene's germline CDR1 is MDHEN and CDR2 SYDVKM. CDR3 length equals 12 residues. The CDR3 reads CASSPVGYGYTF. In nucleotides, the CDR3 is TGTGCCAGCAGCCCTGTGGGCTATGGCTACACCTTC.

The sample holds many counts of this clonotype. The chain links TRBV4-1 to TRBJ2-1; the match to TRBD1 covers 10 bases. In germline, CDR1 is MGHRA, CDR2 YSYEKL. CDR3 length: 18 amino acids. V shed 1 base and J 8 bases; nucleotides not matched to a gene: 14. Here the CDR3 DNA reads TGCGCCAGCAGCCAAGCCGCTACCCGGGGACAGGGGTTCGATGAGCAGTTCTTC. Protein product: CASSQAATRGQGFDEQFF.

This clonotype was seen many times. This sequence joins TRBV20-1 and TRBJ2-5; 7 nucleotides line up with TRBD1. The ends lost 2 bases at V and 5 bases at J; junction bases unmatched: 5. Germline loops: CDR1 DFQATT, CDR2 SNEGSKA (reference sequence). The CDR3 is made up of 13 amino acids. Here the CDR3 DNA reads TGCAGTGCTAGAAAAGGGGGCCGGGAGACCCAGTACTTC. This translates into CSARKGGRETQYF.

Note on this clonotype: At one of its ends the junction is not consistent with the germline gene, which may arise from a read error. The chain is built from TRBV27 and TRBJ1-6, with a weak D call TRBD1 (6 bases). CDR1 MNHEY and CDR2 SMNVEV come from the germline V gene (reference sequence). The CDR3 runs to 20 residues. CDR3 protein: CASRPLSRDTLGSYNLPLHF. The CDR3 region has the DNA TGTGCCAGCAGACCTTTATCCAGGGACACCCTTGGGTCCTATAATTTACCCCTCCACTTT.

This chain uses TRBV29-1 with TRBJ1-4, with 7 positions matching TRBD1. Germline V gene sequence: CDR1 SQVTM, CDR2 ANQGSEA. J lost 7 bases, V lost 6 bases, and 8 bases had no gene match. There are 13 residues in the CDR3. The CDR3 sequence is CSVKTGRVEKLFF. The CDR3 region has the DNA TGCAGCGTAAAGACAGGGAGAGTTGAAAAACTGTTTTTT.

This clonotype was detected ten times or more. CDR3 nucleotide sequence: TGTGCCAGCAGTTACGGGGGGGAGAACACCGGGGAGCTGTTTTTT. This gives the protein CASSYGGENTGELFF. This chain links TRBV6-1 with TRBJ2-2, with 8 bases matching TRBD2. V shed 5 bases and J 1 base; nucleotides not matched to a gene: 3. Germline V lookup: CDR1 MNHNS, CDR2 SASEGT. The length of the CDR3 is 15 residues.

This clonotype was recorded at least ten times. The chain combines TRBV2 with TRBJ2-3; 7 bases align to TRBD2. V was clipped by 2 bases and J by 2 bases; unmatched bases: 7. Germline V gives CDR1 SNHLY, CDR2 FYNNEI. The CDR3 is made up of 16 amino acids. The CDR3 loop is CASSEYGGEITDTQYF. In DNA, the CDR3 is TGTGCCAGCAGTGAATATGGGGGGGAGATCACAGATACGCAGTATTTT.

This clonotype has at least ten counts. The DNA for the CDR3 is TGTGCCAGCAGTTCCGGGACAGGGGTCAATGAGCAGTTCTTC. Translating it yields CASSSGTGVNEQFF. The V call is TRBV27, the J call TRBJ2-1, with 10 bases aligning to TRBD1. The CDR3 runs to 14 residues. CDR1 MNHEY and CDR2 SMNVEV come from the germline V gene (reference sequence). V trimming: 4 bases; J trimming: 6 bases; junction bases outside the gene matches: 3.

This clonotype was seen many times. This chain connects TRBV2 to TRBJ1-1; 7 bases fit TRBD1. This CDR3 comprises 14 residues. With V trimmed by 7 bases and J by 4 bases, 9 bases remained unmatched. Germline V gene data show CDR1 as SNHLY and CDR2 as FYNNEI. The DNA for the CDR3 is TGTGCCAGCATTAAACAGGGGCCCTCCACTGAAGCTTTCTTT. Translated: CASIKQGPSTEAFF.

The CDR3 sequence is CASSDLPVASGYTDTQYF. Here the CDR3 DNA reads TGTGCCAGCAGTGACTTACCCGTGGCTAGCGGGTACACAGATACGCAGTATTTT. The chain recombines TRBV6-2 or TRBV6-3 with TRBJ2-3; 8 bases fit TRBD2. Germline V gene sequence: CDR1 MNHEY, CDR2 SVGEGT. V was clipped by 5 bases and J by 2 bases; unmatched bases: 15. The CDR3 totals 18 residues.

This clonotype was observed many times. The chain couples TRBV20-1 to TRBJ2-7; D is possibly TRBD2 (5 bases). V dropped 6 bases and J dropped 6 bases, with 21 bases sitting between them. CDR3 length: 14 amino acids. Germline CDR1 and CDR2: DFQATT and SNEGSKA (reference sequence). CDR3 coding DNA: TGCAGTGCGGGCACCGGGATCACACGGGGCGAGCAGTACTTC. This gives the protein CSAGTGITRGEQYF.

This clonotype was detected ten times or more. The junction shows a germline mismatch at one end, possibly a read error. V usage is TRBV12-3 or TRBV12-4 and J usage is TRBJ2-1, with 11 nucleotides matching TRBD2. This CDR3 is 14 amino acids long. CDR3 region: CASSVAGGLYEQFF. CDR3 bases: TGTGCCAGCAGTGTAGCGGGGGGGCTTTATGAGCAGTTCTTC.

CDR3 residues: CASSFGQMPYEQYF. The CDR3, as DNA: TGCGCCAGCAGCTTTGGACAGATGCCCTACGAGCAGTACTTC. The gene calls are TRBV5-1 and TRBJ2-7, with D tentatively TRBD1 (6 bases). V lost 2 bases, J lost 2 bases, and 11 bases lay in between. The germline gives CDR1 SGHRS, CDR2 YFSETQ. This CDR3 is 14 amino acids long.

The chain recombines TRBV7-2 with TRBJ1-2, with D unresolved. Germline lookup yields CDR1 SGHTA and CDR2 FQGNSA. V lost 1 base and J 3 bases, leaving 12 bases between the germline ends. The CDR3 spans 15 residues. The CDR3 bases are TGTGCCAGCAGCTTAGGGCGGGTGGCAGACTATGGCTACACCTTC. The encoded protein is CASSLGRVADYGYTF.

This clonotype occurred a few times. The CDR3 nucleotides read TGTGCCAGCAGCTTTGGAGGGGTAGGCGTGTTGGGCAATCAGCCCCAGCATTTT. It codes for CASSFGGVGVLGNQPQHF. The chain carries TRBV7-2 and TRBJ1-5; D may be TRBD1 (5 bases). The CDR3 has 18 residues. In germline, CDR1 is SGHTA, CDR2 FQGNSA. V lost 3 bases to trimming and J lost 2 bases, with 20 bases between them.

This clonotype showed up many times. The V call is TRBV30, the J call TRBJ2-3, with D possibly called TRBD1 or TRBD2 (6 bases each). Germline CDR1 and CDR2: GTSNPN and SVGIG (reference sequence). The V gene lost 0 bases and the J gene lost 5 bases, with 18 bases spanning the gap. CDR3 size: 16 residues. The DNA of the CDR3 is TGTGCCTGGAGTGTATTGGGGGGCGGATCTGGAGATACGCAGTATTTT. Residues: CAWSVLGGGSGDTQYF.

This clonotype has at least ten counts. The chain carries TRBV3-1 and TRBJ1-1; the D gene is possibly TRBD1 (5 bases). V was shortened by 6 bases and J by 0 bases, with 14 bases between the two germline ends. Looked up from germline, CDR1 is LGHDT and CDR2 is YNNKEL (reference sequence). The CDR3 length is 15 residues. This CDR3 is CASRLGGVMNTEAFF. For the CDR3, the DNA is TGTGCCAGCAGACTGGGGGGAGTAATGAACACTGAAGCTTTCTTT.

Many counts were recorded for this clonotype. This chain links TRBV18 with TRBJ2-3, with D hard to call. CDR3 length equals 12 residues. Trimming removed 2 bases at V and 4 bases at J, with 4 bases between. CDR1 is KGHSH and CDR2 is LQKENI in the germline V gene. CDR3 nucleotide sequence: TGTGCCAGCTCACCAATCTCAGATACGCAGTATTTT. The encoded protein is CASSPISDTQYF.

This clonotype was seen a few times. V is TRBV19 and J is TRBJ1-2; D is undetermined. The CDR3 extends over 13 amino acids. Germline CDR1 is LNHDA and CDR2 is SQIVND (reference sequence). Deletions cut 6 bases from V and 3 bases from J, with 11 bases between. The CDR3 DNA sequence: TGTGCCAGTAGAGGGAAGTTGGACTATGGCTACACCTTC. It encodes CASRGKLDYGYTF.